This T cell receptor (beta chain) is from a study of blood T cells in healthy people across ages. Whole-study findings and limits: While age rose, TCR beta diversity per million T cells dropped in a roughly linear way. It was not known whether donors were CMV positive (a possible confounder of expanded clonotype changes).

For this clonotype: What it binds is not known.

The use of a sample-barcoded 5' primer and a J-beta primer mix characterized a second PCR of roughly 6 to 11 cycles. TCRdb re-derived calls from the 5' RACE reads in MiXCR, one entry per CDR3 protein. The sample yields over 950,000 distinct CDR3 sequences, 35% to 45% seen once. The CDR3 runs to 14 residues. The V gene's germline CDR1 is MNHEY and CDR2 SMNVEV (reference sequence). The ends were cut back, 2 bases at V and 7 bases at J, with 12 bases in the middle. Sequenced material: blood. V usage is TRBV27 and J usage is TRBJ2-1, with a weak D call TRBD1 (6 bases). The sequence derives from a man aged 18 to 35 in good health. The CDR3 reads CASSLNRVNNEQFF. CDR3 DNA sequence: TGTGCCAGCAGTTTAAACAGGGTGAATAATGAGCAGTTCTTC.